The source of this TCR beta chain is a study of cytomegalovirus exposure and HLA in healthy donors. Whole-study findings and limits: Among TCR beta chains, those listed as cytomegalovirus-associated numbered over 150.

In regard to this clone: What it binds is not known.

V shed 2 bases, J shed 4 bases, and the junction held 11 bases outside the gene matches. This CDR3 spans 17 amino acids. Germline-derived CDR1 and CDR2 are ENHRY and SYGVKD. Assay: immunoSEQ multiplex PCR; the TCRdb copy retains only in-frame clones and omits some. The sample has about 70,000 clones, over 90% seen once; the top ten hold approximately 5.3%. This chain joins TRBV10-3 and TRBJ1-2, with 9 bases matching TRBD1. The sequence was obtained from a man aged 18 to 29 in good health and CMV-seropositive. Sequenced: PBMCs. In DNA, the CDR3 is TGTGCCATCAGTGAGGGGGGGCCGGGACAGGGAGGCTATGGCTACACCTTC. Amino acids: CAISEGGPGQGGYGYTF.